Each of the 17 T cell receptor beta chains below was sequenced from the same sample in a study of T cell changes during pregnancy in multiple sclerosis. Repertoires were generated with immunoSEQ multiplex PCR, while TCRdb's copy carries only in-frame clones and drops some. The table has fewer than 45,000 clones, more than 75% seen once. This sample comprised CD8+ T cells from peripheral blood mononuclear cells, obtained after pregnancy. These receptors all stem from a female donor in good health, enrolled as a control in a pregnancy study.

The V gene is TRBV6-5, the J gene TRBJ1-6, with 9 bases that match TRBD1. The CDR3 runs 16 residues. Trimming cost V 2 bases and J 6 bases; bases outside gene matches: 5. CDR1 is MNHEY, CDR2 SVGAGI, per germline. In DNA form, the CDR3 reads TGTGCCAGCAGTTACCGCGGACAGGGGCGTAATTCACCCCTCCACTTT. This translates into CASSYRGQGRNSPLHF.

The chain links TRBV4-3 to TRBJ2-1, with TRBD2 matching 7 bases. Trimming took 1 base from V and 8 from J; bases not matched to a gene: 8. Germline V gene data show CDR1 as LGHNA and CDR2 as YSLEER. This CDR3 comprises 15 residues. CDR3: CASSQVLWGGDEQFF. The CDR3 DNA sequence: TGCGCCAGCAGCCAAGTCCTCTGGGGGGGAGATGAGCAGTTCTTC.

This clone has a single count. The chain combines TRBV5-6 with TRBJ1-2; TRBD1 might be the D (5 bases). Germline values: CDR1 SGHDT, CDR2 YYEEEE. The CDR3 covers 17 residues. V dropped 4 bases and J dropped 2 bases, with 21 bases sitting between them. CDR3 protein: CASSTDGGGKENYGYTF. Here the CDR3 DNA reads TGTGCCAGCAGCACCGACGGGGGAGGTAAAGAGAACTATGGCTACACCTTC.

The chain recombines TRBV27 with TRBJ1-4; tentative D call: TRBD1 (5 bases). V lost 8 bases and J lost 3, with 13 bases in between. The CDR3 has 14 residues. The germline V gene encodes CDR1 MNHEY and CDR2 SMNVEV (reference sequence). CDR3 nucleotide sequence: TGTGCCAGCTCATGGGGGGGAGCTAATGAAAAACTGTTTTTT. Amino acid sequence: CASSWGGANEKLFF.

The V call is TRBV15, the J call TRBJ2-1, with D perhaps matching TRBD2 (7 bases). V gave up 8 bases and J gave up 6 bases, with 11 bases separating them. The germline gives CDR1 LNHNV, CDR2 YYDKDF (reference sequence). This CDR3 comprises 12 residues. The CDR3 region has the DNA TGTGCCACCGGGGGGGGCGGCAATGAGCAGTTCTTC. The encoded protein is CATGGGGNEQFF.

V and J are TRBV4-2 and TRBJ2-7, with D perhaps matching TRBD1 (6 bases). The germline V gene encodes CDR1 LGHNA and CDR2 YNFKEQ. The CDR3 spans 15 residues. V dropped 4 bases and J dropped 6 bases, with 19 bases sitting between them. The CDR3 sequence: CASSPSTGGQSEQYF. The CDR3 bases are TGTGCCAGCAGCCCCTCGACAGGAGGTCAATCCGAGCAGTACTTC.

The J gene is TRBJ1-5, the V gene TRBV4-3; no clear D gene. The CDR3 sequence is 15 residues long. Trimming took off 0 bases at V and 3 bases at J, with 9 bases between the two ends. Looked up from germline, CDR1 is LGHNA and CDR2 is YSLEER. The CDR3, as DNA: TGCGCCAGCAGCCAAGAGTGGACTTCCAATCAGCCCCAGCATTTT. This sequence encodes CASSQEWTSNQPQHF.

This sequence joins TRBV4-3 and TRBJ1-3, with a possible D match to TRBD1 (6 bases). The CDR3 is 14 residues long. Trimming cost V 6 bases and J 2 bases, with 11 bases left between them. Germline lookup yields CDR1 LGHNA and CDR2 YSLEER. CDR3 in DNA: TGCGCCAGCAGTCCCAGGGGAGCTGGAAACACCATATATTTT. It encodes CASSPRGAGNTIYF.

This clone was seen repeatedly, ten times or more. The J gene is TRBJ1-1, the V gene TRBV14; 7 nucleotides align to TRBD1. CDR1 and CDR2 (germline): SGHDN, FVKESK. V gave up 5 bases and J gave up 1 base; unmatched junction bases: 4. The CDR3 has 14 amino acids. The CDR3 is CASSYRGSNTEAFF. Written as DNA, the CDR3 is TGTGCCAGCAGCTACAGGGGATCGAACACTGAAGCTTTCTTT.

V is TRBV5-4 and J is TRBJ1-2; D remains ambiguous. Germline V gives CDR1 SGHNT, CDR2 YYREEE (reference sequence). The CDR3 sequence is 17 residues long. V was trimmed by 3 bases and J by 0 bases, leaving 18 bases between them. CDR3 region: CASSSRGPAGSNYGYTF. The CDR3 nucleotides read TGTGCCAGCAGCTCACGCGGGCCAGCGGGGTCTAACTATGGCTACACCTTC.

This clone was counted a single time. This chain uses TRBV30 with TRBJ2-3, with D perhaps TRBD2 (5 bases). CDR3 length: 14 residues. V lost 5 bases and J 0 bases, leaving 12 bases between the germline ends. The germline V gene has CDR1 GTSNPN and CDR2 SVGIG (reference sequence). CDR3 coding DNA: TGTGCCTGGCGGACTTGCGGTAGCACAGATACGCAGTATTTT. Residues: CAWRTCGSTDTQYF.

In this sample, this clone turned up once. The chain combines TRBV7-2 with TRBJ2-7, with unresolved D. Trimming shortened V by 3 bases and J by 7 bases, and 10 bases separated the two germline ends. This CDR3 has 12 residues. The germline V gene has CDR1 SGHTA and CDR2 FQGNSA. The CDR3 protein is CASSFRLWEQYF. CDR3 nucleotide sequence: TGTGCCAGCAGCTTCAGGCTTTGGGAGCAGTACTTC.

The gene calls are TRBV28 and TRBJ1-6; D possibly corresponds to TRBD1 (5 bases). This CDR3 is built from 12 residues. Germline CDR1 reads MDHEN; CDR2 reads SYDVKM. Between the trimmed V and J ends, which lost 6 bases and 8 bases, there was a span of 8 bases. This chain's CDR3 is CASRQTDSPLHF. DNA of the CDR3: TGTGCCAGCAGACAGACAGATTCACCCCTCCACTTT.

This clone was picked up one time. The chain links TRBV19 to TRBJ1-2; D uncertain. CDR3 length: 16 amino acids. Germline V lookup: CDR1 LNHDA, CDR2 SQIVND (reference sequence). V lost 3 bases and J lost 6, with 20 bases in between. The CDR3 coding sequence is TGTGCCAGTAGTATCGCGGCGGGCAGCCGCCTCGATGGCTACACCTTC. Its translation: CASSIAAGSRLDGYTF.

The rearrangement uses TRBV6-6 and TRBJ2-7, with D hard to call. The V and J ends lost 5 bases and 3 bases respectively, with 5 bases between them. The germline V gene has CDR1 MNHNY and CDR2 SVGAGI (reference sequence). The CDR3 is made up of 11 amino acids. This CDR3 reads CASSAGYEQYF. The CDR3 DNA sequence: TGTGCCAGCAGTGCCGGCTACGAGCAGTACTTC.

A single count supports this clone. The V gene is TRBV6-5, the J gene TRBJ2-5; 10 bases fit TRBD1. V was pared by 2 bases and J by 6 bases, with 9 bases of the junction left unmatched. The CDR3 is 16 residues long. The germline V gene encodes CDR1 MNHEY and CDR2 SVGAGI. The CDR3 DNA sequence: TGTGCCAGCAGTTACCCCAGACAGGGGGCCTCGAAGACCCAGTACTTC. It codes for CASSYPRQGASKTQYF.

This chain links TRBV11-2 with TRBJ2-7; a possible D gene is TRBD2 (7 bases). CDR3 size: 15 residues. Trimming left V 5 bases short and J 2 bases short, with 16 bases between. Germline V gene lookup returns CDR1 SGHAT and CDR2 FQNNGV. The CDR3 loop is CASSLGGGYTYEQYF. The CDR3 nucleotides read TGTGCCAGCAGCCTGGGCGGGGGCTACACCTACGAGCAGTACTTC.